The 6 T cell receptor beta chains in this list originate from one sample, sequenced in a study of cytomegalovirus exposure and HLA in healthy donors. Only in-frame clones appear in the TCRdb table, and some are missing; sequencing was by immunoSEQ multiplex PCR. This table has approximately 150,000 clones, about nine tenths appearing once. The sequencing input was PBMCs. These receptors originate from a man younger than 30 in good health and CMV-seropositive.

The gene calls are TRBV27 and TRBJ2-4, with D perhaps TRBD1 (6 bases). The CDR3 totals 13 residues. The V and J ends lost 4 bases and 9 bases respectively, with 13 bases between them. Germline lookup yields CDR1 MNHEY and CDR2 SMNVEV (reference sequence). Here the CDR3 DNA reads TGTGCCAGCAGTTGGGGGCTAGAGTTCATTCAGTACTTC. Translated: CASSWGLEFIQYF.

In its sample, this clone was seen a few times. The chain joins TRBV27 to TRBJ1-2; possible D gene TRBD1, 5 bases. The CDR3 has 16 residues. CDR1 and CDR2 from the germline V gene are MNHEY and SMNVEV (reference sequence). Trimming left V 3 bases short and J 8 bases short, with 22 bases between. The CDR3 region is CASSFGGGGEVGGYTF. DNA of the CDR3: TGTGCCAGCAGTTTTGGGGGGGGAGGGGAAGTAGGAGGCTACACCTTC.

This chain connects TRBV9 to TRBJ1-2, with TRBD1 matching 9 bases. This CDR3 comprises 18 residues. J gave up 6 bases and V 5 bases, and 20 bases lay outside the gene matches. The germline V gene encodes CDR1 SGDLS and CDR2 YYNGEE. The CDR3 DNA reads TGTGCCAGCAGTTTCCAGCCCGGACAGGGGAACAGCCCTAATGGCTACACCTTC. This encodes CASSFQPGQGNSPNGYTF.

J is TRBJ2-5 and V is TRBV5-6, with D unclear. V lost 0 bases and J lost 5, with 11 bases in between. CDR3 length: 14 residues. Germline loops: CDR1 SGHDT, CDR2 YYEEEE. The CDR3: CASSLERSSETQYF. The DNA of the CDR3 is TGTGCCAGCAGCTTGGAACGCAGTTCGGAGACCCAGTACTTC.

The CDR3 sequence: CASSYSQGRNTEAFF. As DNA, the CDR3 is TGTGCCAGCAGTTACTCACAGGGGAGGAACACTGAAGCTTTCTTT. The genes are TRBV6-5 and TRBJ1-1, with TRBD1 matching over 7 bases. CDR1 is MNHEY, CDR2 SVGAGI, per germline. The length of the CDR3 is 15 residues. The junction had 2 bases not matched to a gene; V was cut back by 0 bases and J by 1 base.

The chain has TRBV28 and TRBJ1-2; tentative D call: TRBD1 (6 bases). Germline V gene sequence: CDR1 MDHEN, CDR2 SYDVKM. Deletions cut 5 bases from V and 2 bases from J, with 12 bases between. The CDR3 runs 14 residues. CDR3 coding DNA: TGTGCCAGCAGTAGGGACACTTTGAACTATGGCTACACCTTC. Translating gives CASSRDTLNYGYTF.